A single T cell receptor (beta chain) is shown here with its context. The antigen remains undetermined. Some clones are missing from TCRdb's copy, which holds only in-frame ones; the method was immunoSEQ multiplex PCR. The sample shows 2 million to 2.5 million clones, over 85% of them seen only once. This record comes from a study of shared clonotypes between healthy human individuals. In the study overall: In total, the donors were a couple of women and a few men aged 18 to 49. Three plates each covered CD4 naive and memory; CD8 naive two, CD8 memory one. General study points: Limitation of the genetic and exposure-history diversity represented came from the few donors.

CD45RA+ naive and CD45RA-negative memory subsets were separated from CD4+ cells. The germline V gene encodes CDR1 MNHEY and CDR2 SMNVEV (reference sequence). V was pared by 7 bases and J by 7 bases, with 10 bases between. This CDR3 is built from 12 residues. This chain joins TRBV27 and TRBJ2-2; D remains ambiguous. This sequence originates from a man between 18 and 35 years old in good health. Some clones in this sample may be carry-over from other donors' samples. The sample comprised naive CD4+ T cells from PBMCs. The subset denotes: CD45RA+ positively selected. The CDR3 nucleotides read TGTGCCAGCACCCGGTTTGGCGGGGAGCTGTTTTTT. Translated, it gives CASTRFGGELFF.